Listed below are T cell receptor beta chains from one sample, sequenced in a study of blood T cell repertoires in COVID-19. Sequencing was performed with immunoSEQ multiplex PCR; in TCRdb, only in-frame clones are kept and a portion is missing. The profile shows about 170,000 clones, roughly 87% of them singletons. The source material was peripheral blood. These receptor sequences come from a woman between 45 and 60 years old with acute or convalescent COVID-19. Both conserved end residues are part of each CDR3. The order of the fields is D gene, J gene, V gene, clone size, CDR3 DNA, CDR3 protein. A D gene is named only where the DNA matches it firmly. Part of the rows lack a size; the others show once, few, many or a class for expanded clones.

D: NA; J: TRBJ1-2; V: TRBV11-3; size: NA; DNA: TGTGCCAGCAGCTCATACCGGGACGGCGGGGATGGCTACACCTTC; CDR3: CASSSYRDGGDGYTF
D: NA; J: TRBJ2-2; V: TRBV19; size: NA; DNA: TGTGCCAGTAGTTTCAACTTGAACACCGGGGAGCTGTTTTTT; CDR3: CASSFNLNTGELFF
D: NA; J: TRBJ2-3; V: TRBV6-5; size: NA; DNA: TGTGCCAGCAGTTACATGGTGGGGACTCTGGGGGATACGCAGTATTTT; CDR3: CASSYMVGTLGDTQYF
D: NA; J: TRBJ1-1; V: TRBV3-1/TRBV3-2; size: NA; DNA: TGTGCCAGCAGCCAAGATCGGGGGGAGATTAGTTTT; CDR3: CASSQDRGEISF
D: TRBD1; J: TRBJ2-2; V: TRBV6-5; size: NA; DNA: TGTGCCAGCAGGACAGGGGGCTGGGACACCGGGGAGCTGTTTTTT; CDR3: CASRTGGWDTGELFF
D: NA; J: TRBJ1-1; V: TRBV7-2; size: NA; DNA: TGTGCCAGCAGCGAAACAATGAACACTGAAGCTTTCTTT; CDR3: CASSETMNTEAFF
D: TRBD2; J: TRBJ2-2; V: TRBV29-1; size: NA; DNA: TGCAGCGTTGGCACTAGCGGGAGGGGAAACACCGGGGAGCTGTTTTTT; CDR3: CSVGTSGRGNTGELFF
D: TRBD1; J: TRBJ2-1; V: TRBV13; size: NA; DNA: TGTGCCAGCCAGGGGACAGCTTACAATGAGCAGTTCTTC; CDR3: CASQGTAYNEQFF
D: NA; J: TRBJ1-3; V: TRBV7-6; size: NA; DNA: TGTGCCAGCAGCTTTGGGGGCGAAGGTGGAAACACCATATATTTT; CDR3: CASSFGGEGGNTIYF
D: NA; J: TRBJ1-1; V: TRBV7-6; size: NA; DNA: TGTGCCAGCAGCCCCGACACTTGGGGGGAGAGAATGAACACTGAAGCTTTCTTT; CDR3: CASSPDTWGERMNTEAFF
D: NA; J: TRBJ2-7; V: TRBV30; size: NA; DNA: TGTGCCTGGAGCCCCCAGCTAGAGTACGAGCAGTACTTC; CDR3: CAWSPQLEYEQYF
D: NA; J: TRBJ2-7; V: TRBV3-1/TRBV3-2; size: NA; DNA: TGTGCCAGCAGCCAAGCAAACATTGGACTAATCTACGAGCAGTACTTC; CDR3: CASSQANIGLIYEQYF
D: TRBD2; J: TRBJ2-1; V: TRBV11-2; size: NA; DNA: TGTGCCAGCAGCCCTAGCGGGCCGTACAATGAGCAGTTCTTC; CDR3: CASSPSGPYNEQFF
D: TRBD1; J: TRBJ1-4; V: TRBV2; size: once; DNA: TGTGCCAGCGCATGGACAGGGGGTGAAAAACTGTTTTTT; CDR3: CASAWTGGEKLFF
D: TRBD1; J: TRBJ1-4; V: TRBV7-2; size: NA; DNA: TGTGCCAGCAGCCTGGACAGGGCTAATGAAAAACTGTTTTTT; CDR3: CASSLDRANEKLFF
D: TRBD2; J: TRBJ2-5; V: TRBV11-3; size: NA; DNA: TGTGCCAGCAGCCATGCCCCTAGCGGGGGTATGGAGACCCAGTACTTC; CDR3: CASSHAPSGGMETQYF
D: NA; J: TRBJ2-7; V: TRBV2; size: NA; DNA: TGTGCCAGCAGTATAGAGTACGAGCAGTACTTC; CDR3: CASSIEYEQYF
D: TRBD1; J: TRBJ2-2; V: TRBV7-9; size: NA; DNA: TGTGCCAGCATCTTAATGACAGGGGGGAGTCCCGGGGAGCTGTTTTTT; CDR3: CASILMTGGSPGELFF
D: TRBD2; J: TRBJ2-4; V: TRBV7-9; size: NA; DNA: TGTGCCAGCAGCGCCGTCGCGGGAGGGGACATTCAGTACTTC; CDR3: CASSAVAGGDIQYF
D: TRBD2; J: TRBJ2-1; V: TRBV5-4; size: NA; DNA: TGTGCCAGCAGCTTTGAGGGACTAGCAGTCAATGAGCAGTTCTTC; CDR3: CASSFEGLAVNEQFF
D: NA; J: TRBJ1-2; V: TRBV7-2; size: few; DNA: TGTGCCAGCAGCTTAGCGAACCAGGGTTATGGCTACACCTTC; CDR3: CASSLANQGYGYTF
D: NA; J: TRBJ1-3; V: TRBV19; size: NA; DNA: TGTGCCAGTAGTATGCGGACTGGGAGCTCTGGAAACACCATATATTTT; CDR3: CASSMRTGSSGNTIYF
D: NA; J: TRBJ2-3; V: TRBV5-5; size: NA; DNA: TGTGCCAGCAGCTTTAGCGGACGGTTAAGCACAGATACGCAGTATTTT; CDR3: CASSFSGRLSTDTQYF
D: TRBD2; J: TRBJ2-1; V: TRBV7-2; size: NA; DNA: TGTGCCAGCACCGCTAGCGGAAGCTCCTACAATGAGCAGTTCTTC; CDR3: CASTASGSSYNEQFF
D: TRBD1; J: TRBJ2-7; V: TRBV19; size: few; DNA: TGTGCCAGTAGTACCCCGGGACAGGGGACCTACGAGCAGTACTTC; CDR3: CASSTPGQGTYEQYF
D: NA; J: TRBJ2-3; V: TRBV29-1; size: NA; DNA: TGCAGCGTTGTATCGGCAGATACGCAGTATTTT; CDR3: CSVVSADTQYF
D: NA; J: TRBJ1-3; V: TRBV24-1; size: NA; DNA: TGTGCCACCGCGGCGGGGGATGGAAACACCATATATTTT; CDR3: CATAAGDGNTIYF
D: NA; J: TRBJ2-1; V: TRBV7-9; size: NA; DNA: TGTGCCAGCAGCGGACTGTACAATGAGCAGTTCTTC; CDR3: CASSGLYNEQFF
D: TRBD1; J: TRBJ1-6; V: TRBV2; size: NA; DNA: TGTGCCAGCAGTGAAAGGGGGCAGGATTCACCCCTCCACTTT; CDR3: CASSERGQDSPLHF
D: NA; J: TRBJ2-5; V: TRBV7-2; size: NA; DNA: TGTGCCAGCAGCTACGACAACGGGGGAGAGACCCAGTACTTC; CDR3: CASSYDNGGETQYF
D: TRBD1; J: TRBJ2-7; V: TRBV11-3; size: once; DNA: TGTGCCAGCAGCCCTCCTGGGACAGGGGACTACGAGCAGTACTTC; CDR3: CASSPPGTGDYEQYF
D: TRBD2; J: TRBJ2-1; V: TRBV10-3; size: NA; DNA: TGTGCCAGTGAGCCCTCTAGCGGGGGCCCGTTCTTC; CDR3: CASEPSSGGPFF
D: TRBD1; J: TRBJ1-1; V: TRBV6-5; size: few; DNA: TGTGCCAGCCGGCCCGACAGGGGGAACACTGAAGCTTTCTTT; CDR3: CASRPDRGNTEAFF
D: NA; J: TRBJ2-5; V: TRBV5-1; size: NA; DNA: TGCGCCAGCAGCCTTTCACAGGGTCGGGAGACCCAGTACTTC; CDR3: CASSLSQGRETQYF
D: NA; J: TRBJ2-3; V: TRBV2; size: NA; DNA: TGTGCCAGCAGTGTGGCCAGACTATTCACAGATACGCAGTATTTT; CDR3: CASSVARLFTDTQYF
D: TRBD1; J: TRBJ1-2; V: TRBV14; size: NA; DNA: TGTGCCAGCAGCCCCGGACAGGGGGTAGGCTATGGCTACACCTTC; CDR3: CASSPGQGVGYGYTF
D: TRBD1; J: TRBJ1-1; V: TRBV10-2; size: NA; DNA: TGCGCCAGCATTACTACCGGGACAGGGAGATATGAAGCTTTCTTT; CDR3: CASITTGTGRYEAFF
D: TRBD1; J: TRBJ1-4; V: TRBV2; size: once; DNA: TGTGCCAGCAGTAGACAGGGGAAGGTTAATGAAAAACTGTTTTTT; CDR3: CASSRQGKVNEKLFF
D: NA; J: TRBJ1-1; V: TRBV30; size: NA; DNA: TGTGCCTGGAGTGTAGGAGAGGGAAACACTGAAGCTTTCTTT; CDR3: CAWSVGEGNTEAFF
D: NA; J: TRBJ1-2; V: TRBV27; size: NA; DNA: TGTGCCAGCAGTTTATCAAGACGGAGAGCTAACTATGGCTACACCTTC; CDR3: CASSLSRRRANYGYTF
D: NA; J: TRBJ1-3; V: TRBV5-1; size: NA; DNA: TGCGCCAGCAGCCTGAGCTCTGGAAACACCATATATTTT; CDR3: CASSLSSGNTIYF
D: NA; J: TRBJ1-2; V: TRBV10-3; size: NA; DNA: TGTGCCATCAGGACGGGGTCTAGTGGCTACACCTTC; CDR3: CAIRTGSSGYTF
D: NA; J: TRBJ1-5; V: TRBV6-5; size: once; DNA: TGTGCCAGCAGTTATACAGGTTCCAATCAGCCCCAGCATTTT; CDR3: CASSYTGSNQPQHF
D: TRBD2; J: TRBJ2-2; V: TRBV7-2; size: once; DNA: TGTGCCAGCAGCTTAATGGGACTAGCGGCCCCCGGGGAGCTGTTTTTT; CDR3: CASSLMGLAAPGELFF
D: NA; J: TRBJ1-2; V: TRBV7-8; size: NA; DNA: TGTGCCAGCAGCTTAAATAGAGGGATTCAAGGCGGCTACACCTTC; CDR3: CASSLNRGIQGGYTF
D: NA; J: TRBJ2-3; V: TRBV5-4; size: NA; DNA: TGTGCCAGCAGCTTGCCAGCGGTTAGAGGCACAGATACGCAGTATTTT; CDR3: CASSLPAVRGTDTQYF
D: NA; J: TRBJ1-1; V: TRBV19; size: NA; DNA: TGTGCCAGTAGTACCCGGACAGCCTCGAACACTGAAGCTTTCTTT; CDR3: CASSTRTASNTEAFF
D: NA; J: TRBJ2-1; V: TRBV5-1; size: NA; DNA: TGCGCCAGCAGCTTGAACCCCTCGAGCCTTACTTACAATGAGCAGTTCTTC; CDR3: CASSLNPSSLTYNEQFF
D: TRBD1; J: TRBJ1-2; V: TRBV10-2; size: NA; DNA: TGCGCCAGCAGTGAACAAGGACAGGGGGTCTATGGCTACACCTTC; CDR3: CASSEQGQGVYGYTF
D: NA; J: TRBJ2-7; V: TRBV7-2; size: NA; DNA: TGTGCCAGCAGCTTAGCGCTATGGGGGGGGCGAGGCGAGCAGTACTTC; CDR3: CASSLALWGGRGEQYF
D: NA; J: TRBJ1-3; V: TRBV14; size: NA; DNA: TGTGCCAGCAGCCAACGTACAGGGTGGCCTGGAAACACCATATATTTT; CDR3: CASSQRTGWPGNTIYF
D: TRBD1; J: TRBJ2-3; V: TRBV19; size: NA; DNA: TGTGCCAGTAGTATAGCACGACAGGGGGCCTTAGGCACAGATACGCAGTATTTT; CDR3: CASSIARQGALGTDTQYF
D: NA; J: TRBJ1-1; V: TRBV18; size: NA; DNA: TGTGCCAGCTCACCACAAACACCGATGAACACTGAAGCTTTCTTT; CDR3: CASSPQTPMNTEAFF
D: TRBD1; J: TRBJ1-1; V: TRBV18; size: NA; DNA: TGTGCCAGCTCGGACAGGAGATCTGAAGCTTTCTTT; CDR3: CASSDRRSEAFF
D: NA; J: TRBJ2-5; V: TRBV14; size: once; DNA: TGTGCCAGCAGCCAAGTCGGGGTTGAGACCCAGTACTTC; CDR3: CASSQVGVETQYF
D: NA; J: TRBJ1-2; V: TRBV24-1; size: NA; DNA: TGTGCCACCAGTGGACCGGGAGTTAACTATGGCTACACCTTC; CDR3: CATSGPGVNYGYTF
D: NA; J: TRBJ1-6; V: TRBV3-1/TRBV3-2; size: NA; DNA: TGTGCCAGCAGCGCGACGTACACAGGGCGCATCTCCTATAATTCACCCCTCCACTTT; CDR3: CASSATYTGRISYNSPLHF